A selection of T cell receptor beta chains follows, all from one sample in a study of blood T cell repertoires in COVID-19. Data came from immunoSEQ multiplex PCR; TCRdb stores just in-frame clones and leaves some out. Of about 50,000 clones in the sample, 70% to 90% were seen once. Sequencing was performed on peripheral blood. The receptor source for this set is a human donor in a cohort sampled during active COVID-19. CDR3s leave out the opening cysteine and the closing phenylalanine or tryptophan. The order of the fields is V gene, CDR3 protein.

TRBV30,AWGGRGPSYEQY
TRBV19,ASNLRTGKGNTEAF
TRBV27,ASSIGQGSTPAF
TRBV27,ASSLNGFESLGANVLT
TRBV18,ASSPGLKETQY
TRBV11-3,ATRQGGNTEAF
TRBV30,AWAQGAREKLF
TRBV10-3,AISSASGLETQY
TRBV24-1,ATRDRDSFEQY
TRBV11-2,ASSLDLRLQAF
TRBV7-9,ASSLGRGSRGYNEQF
TRBV30,AWSPRESSPLH
TRBV28,ASTVRSGSYNEQF
TRBV9,ASSAGGTDTQY
TRBV19,ASSAAGDEKLF
TRBV24-1,ATSDDVTGVGTGELF
TRBV28,ASSLWARRGNTIY
TRBV5-1,ASSSGLGYQETQY
TRBV7-3,ASSSDRSLEQF
TRBV14,ASSQGGSYQETQY
TRBV3-1/TRBV3-2,ASSRDRNNEQF
TRBV24-1,ATGEGQGTDTQY
TRBV6-6,GSGETYNEQF
TRBV2,ASNIAGGPNNEQF
TRBV7-8,ASSLRQGWYEQY
TRBV11-2,ASSLAGAKNIQY
TRBV11-3,ASSLVAGGGGYT
TRBV30,AWRRDNQSPLH
TRBV7-2,ASSPRQDTGELF
TRBV6-6,ASSWGGGISGNTIY
TRBV5-1,ASGRRTGDTGELF
TRBV30,AWGGTGNEQF
TRBV6-5,ASRPLYHLTDTQY
TRBV19,ASSIGTMDRDTQY
TRBV25-1,ASSELGGSGYT
TRBV6-1,ASSEAGGMRGYT
TRBV29-1,SVSGTQETQY
TRBV29-1,SAGQGRNTNYGYT
TRBV6-5,ASSPLTSGTQY
TRBV19,ASSNLQTGGRRQPQH
TRBV6-1,ASSERPGTGEQPQH
TRBV24-1,ATSDSGLGEKLF
TRBV12-5,ASGFTGSDQPQH
TRBV19,ASSTDRAIQPQH
TRBV29-1,SVDLSGSSYEQY
TRBV4-3,ASSQEFSSANTGELF
TRBV5-6,ASSPETGGSYGYT
TRBV6-1,ASSDYDWNSPLH
TRBV6-2/TRBV6-3,ASSYRRTSGGNEQF
TRBV11-3,ASSLPVGGMNTGELF
TRBV6-5,ASGYGTGESPLH
TRBV7-7,ASSLRDRRMSGELF
TRBV20-1,SAENTDTQY
TRBV11-2,ASSAHRDRGSGYT